This passage covers 22 T cell receptor beta chains from one sample sequenced in a study of cytomegalovirus exposure and HLA in healthy donors. PCR employed 60 Vbeta and 13 Jbeta primers. Data came from immunoSEQ multiplex PCR; TCRdb stores just in-frame clones and leaves some out. The data show 90,000 to 140,000 clones, around 85% seen once. Sequencing was performed on PBMCs. The source is a man aged 25 to 40 in good health and CMV-seropositive.

The rearrangement links TRBV7-3 to TRBJ2-1, with 12 bases lining up with TRBD2. Trimming took 5 bases from V and 14 from J; bases not matched to a gene: 13. The CDR3 is 15 amino acids. Germline V gene data show CDR1 as SGHTA and CDR2 as FQGTGA. CDR3 loop: CASSDASGGASGKFF. As DNA, the CDR3 is TGTGCCAGCAGCGACGCTAGCGGGGGGGCTTCGGGGAAGTTCTTC.

This rearrangement joins TRBV28 to TRBJ1-6; the D is unclear. This CDR3 contains 16 residues. Trimming removed 2 bases at V and 8 bases at J, with 16 bases between. CDR1 is MDHEN, CDR2 SYDVKM, per germline. CDR3 nucleotide sequence: TGTGCCAGCAGTTTACCGCGAAGTCGGTCCGATTCACCCCTCCACTTT. It is translated as CASSLPRSRSDSPLHF.

The J gene is TRBJ2-7, the V gene TRBV7-2, with 12 bases identical to TRBD2. Trimming cost V 5 bases and J 2 bases; bases outside gene matches: 1. CDR3 length: 14 amino acids. From germline, CDR1 is SGHTA and CDR2 FQGNSA. The CDR3 reads CASSRLAGAYEQYF. The CDR3 DNA is TGTGCCAGCAGCCGACTAGCGGGGGCCTACGAGCAGTACTTC.

The V gene is TRBV28, the J gene TRBJ1-2; D may be TRBD1 (6 bases). This CDR3 spans 15 amino acids. Germline CDR1 is MDHEN and CDR2 is SYDVKM. The V and J ends lost 3 bases and 6 bases respectively, with 17 bases between them. CDR3 DNA: TGTGCCAGCAGTTTTTCCACAGGGAAGGCCCATGGCTACACCTTC. Amino acids: CASSFSTGKAHGYTF.

This clone is medium-sized within its sample. This sequence joins TRBV23-1 and TRBJ2-2, with 10 bases fitting TRBD2. TRBV23-1 counts as an open reading frame of uncertain function. This CDR3 is 15 amino acids long. V lost 2 bases, J lost 6 bases, and 3 bases stayed unmatched. CDR3 residues: CASSQMSGGAGELFF. In DNA form, the CDR3 reads TGCGCCAGCAGTCAAATGAGCGGGGGGGCCGGGGAGCTGTTTTTT.

The rearrangement joins TRBV7-6 to TRBJ2-1, with D maybe TRBD1 (6 bases). The germline V and J ends were trimmed by 5 bases and 4 bases, with 18 bases remaining between them. CDR3 size: 16 residues. Germline CDR1 and CDR2: SGHVS and FNYEAQ. The CDR3 coding sequence is TGTGCCAGCAGCGCCGAACAGGGTGGGGCTTACAATGAGCAGTTCTTC. It yields the protein CASSAEQGGAYNEQFF.

The genes are TRBV9 and TRBJ1-2; 8 positions match TRBD1. Germline assignment: CDR1 SGDLS and CDR2 YYNGEE. This CDR3 comprises 15 residues. V lost 2 bases and J lost 0; bases outside the gene matches: 3. CDR3 DNA sequence: TGTGCCAGCAGCGTCGGACAGGGAGCTAACTATGGCTACACCTTC. Its translation is CASSVGQGANYGYTF.

V usage is TRBV6-5 and J usage is TRBJ2-5; possible D gene TRBD1, 5 bases. TRBJ2-7 matches the DNA end more closely, so the J call is doubtful. CDR1 and CDR2 (germline): MNHEY, SVGAGI. This CDR3 comprises 15 residues. The CDR3 DNA sequence: TGTGCCAGCAGTTACTCGCCGACAGCTATATACGAGCAGTACTTC. Its translation: CASSYSPTAIYEQYF.

This clone was seen just once. V usage is TRBV6-5 and J usage is TRBJ1-2, with TRBD1 matching 9 bases. The CDR3 contains 13 residues. The germline V gene has CDR1 MNHEY and CDR2 SVGAGI. V lost 0 bases, J lost 12 bases, and 5 bases stayed unmatched. The CDR3 reads CASSYSGQGSNTF. The CDR3 DNA sequence: TGTGCCAGCAGTTACTCGGGACAGGGCTCCAACACCTTC.

The chain employs TRBV28 and TRBJ1-4; 7 positions agree with TRBD1. This CDR3 has 20 residues. J lost 5 bases, V lost 2 bases, and 20 bases had no gene match. Germline assignment: CDR1 MDHEN and CDR2 SYDVKM. CDR3 nucleotide sequence: TGTGCCAGCAGTTTACGGATGACAGGGCCGTCGGGGGGGAAGAATGAAAAACTGTTTTTT. Translation: CASSLRMTGPSGGKNEKLFF.

This clone was counted once. The rearrangement joins TRBV30 to TRBJ2-5; no clear D gene. This CDR3 spans 14 amino acids. The germline gives CDR1 GTSNPN, CDR2 SVGIG (reference sequence). Trimming cost V 0 bases and J 1 base, with 9 bases left between them. CDR3 coding DNA: TGTGCCTGGAGTGTACATGGCAGCCAAGAGACCCAGTACTTC. This translates into CAWSVHGSQETQYF.

The chain links TRBV19 to TRBJ1-1; D not resolved. The CDR3 extends over 13 amino acids. Germline V gives CDR1 LNHDA, CDR2 SQIVND (reference sequence). Trimming removed 6 bases at V and 2 bases at J, with 10 bases between. The CDR3 sequence: CASRVGVNTEAFF. The CDR3 bases are TGTGCCAGTAGGGTCGGGGTAAACACTGAAGCTTTCTTT.

The CDR3 loop is CASSQVNQGALAGELFF. Here the CDR3 DNA reads TGTGCCAGCAGCCAAGTAAACCAGGGGGCCCTGGCCGGGGAGCTGTTTTTT. V and J are TRBV4-2 and TRBJ2-2; 8 nucleotides match TRBD1. This CDR3 is 17 amino acids long. The ends lost 1 base at V and 6 bases at J; junction bases unmatched: 10. CDR1 is LGHNA, CDR2 YNFKEQ, per germline.

The J gene is TRBJ1-1, the V gene TRBV5-4, with 11 bases identical to TRBD1. The ends lost 5 bases at V and 2 bases at J; junction bases unmatched: 8. Germline V gene sequence: CDR1 SGHNT, CDR2 YYREEE (reference sequence). This CDR3 is 16 amino acids long. The DNA for the CDR3 is TGTGCCAGCAGGGACCGGGACAGGGGGTTAAACACTGAAGCTTTCTTT. Translated, it gives CASRDRDRGLNTEAFF.

The rearrangement uses TRBV5-4 and TRBJ2-1; 8 nucleotides agree with TRBD1. Trimming took 4 bases from V and 6 from J; bases not matched to a gene: 9. The CDR3 loop spans 15 amino acids. CDR1 SGHNT and CDR2 YYREEE come from the germline V gene (reference sequence). CDR3 nucleotide sequence: TGTGCCAGCAGCCTGGGGACAGGCAATTTCAATGAGCAGTTCTTC. Translating gives CASSLGTGNFNEQFF. The full variable domain, its missing parts supplied by reference TRBV5-4 and TRBJ2-1, is ETGVTQSPTHLIKTRGQQVTLRCSSQSGHNTVSWYQQALGQGPQFIFQYYREEENGRGNFPPRFSGLQFPNYSSELNVNALELDDSALYLCASSLGTGNFNEQFFGPGTRLTVL.

V is TRBV4-1 and J is TRBJ2-7, with D perhaps matching TRBD2 (6 bases). CDR3 length equals 15 residues. The V end lost 2 bases, the J end lost 2 bases, and 13 bases lay between the germline ends. CDR1 is MGHRA, CDR2 YSYEKL, per germline. This CDR3 reads CASSQQDGSPYEQYF. CDR3 bases: TGCGCCAGCAGCCAACAGGACGGGAGCCCCTACGAGCAGTACTTC.

This clone was seen only once. The chain joins TRBV11-2 to TRBJ2-7; 7 positions agree with TRBD2. The V gene end was trimmed by 1 base and the J gene end by 1 base; junction bases not matched to a gene: 4. The CDR3 extends over 15 amino acids. Per germline, CDR1 SGHAT and CDR2 FQNNGV. CDR3 in amino acids: CASSLVAGDSYEQYF. The CDR3 DNA follows: TGTGCCAGCAGCTTAGTCGCGGGGGATTCCTACGAGCAGTACTTC.

The chain combines TRBV25-1 with TRBJ2-3; D not resolved. CDR1 and CDR2 from the germline V gene are MGHDK and SYGVNS. Trimming took off 3 bases at V and 0 bases at J, with 10 bases between the two ends. This CDR3 is 15 amino acids long. The CDR3 reads CASSDPKLSTDTQYF. CDR3 DNA: TGTGCCAGCAGTGACCCAAAGCTAAGCACAGATACGCAGTATTTT.

In this sample, this clone turned up a few times. V usage is TRBV21-1 and J usage is TRBJ1-6. TRBV21-1 is tagged as a pseudogene. CDR3 length equals 13 residues. CDR3 nucleotide sequence: TGTGCCAGCACCATTCCTGCGCGGTCACCCCTCCACTTT. Amino acids: CASTIPARSPLHF.

The chain recombines TRBV4-1 with TRBJ1-3; TRBD1 might be the D (5 bases). The CDR3 runs 15 residues. CDR1 is MGHRA, CDR2 YSYEKL, per germline. Trimming took 2 bases from V and 1 from J, leaving 9 bases between them. The CDR3 region is CASSQPWTSGNTIYF. The DNA for the CDR3 is TGCGCCAGCAGCCAACCTTGGACATCTGGAAACACCATATATTTT.

The chain uses TRBV6-4 and TRBJ2-7, with TRBD1 as a possible D gene (5 bases). The CDR3 runs to 13 residues. The V gene's germline CDR1 is MRHNA and CDR2 SNTAGT. Trimming took off 0 bases at V and 6 bases at J, with 9 bases between the two ends. Written as DNA, the CDR3 is TGTGCCAGCAGTGACTCATGGGGCAGCGAGCAGTACTTC. Translation gives CASSDSWGSEQYF.

This clone was seen a few times. The chain carries TRBV6-1 and TRBJ1-5, with a tentative D call TRBD1 (6 bases). The ends were cut back, 7 bases at V and 3 bases at J, with 16 bases in the middle. Per germline, CDR1 MNHNS and CDR2 SASEGT. CDR3 length equals 15 residues. In nucleotides, the CDR3 is TGTGCCAGCAAACCCCTGGGGACATACAATCAGCCCCAGCATTTT. Translating gives CASKPLGTYNQPQHF.